Each of the 3 T cell receptor beta chains below was sequenced from the same sample in a study of neurological immune-mediated disorders. TCRdb re-derived calls from the 5' RACE reads in MiXCR, one entry per CDR3 protein. The data show some 80,000 distinct CDR3 sequences, with approximately 6% seen just once and 7.9% held by the top ten. Time point meaning: longitudinal time-point 2. Sample: PBMCs. The receptors were sampled from a woman aged 55-70 years with multiple sclerosis.

By sample share, this clonotype is medium-sized. The chain recombines TRBV7-9 with TRBJ2-2, with 7 bases identical to TRBD1. Germline CDR1 SEHNR, CDR2 FQNEAQ (reference sequence). The CDR3 covers 15 residues. Trimming removed 4 bases from V and 2 bases from J; junction bases left unmatched: 4. Here the CDR3 reads CASSSRTGNTGELFF. CDR3 bases: TGTGCCAGCAGCTCTCGGACAGGAAACACCGGGGAGCTGTTTTTT.

This clonotype was counted ten times or more. The V call is TRBV5-6, the J call TRBJ2-5; D might be TRBD2 (5 bases). The CDR3 consists of 16 residues. Germline lookup yields CDR1 SGHDT and CDR2 YYEEEE. The V gene lost 0 bases and the J gene lost 2 bases, with 14 bases spanning the gap. CDR3 nucleotides: TGTGCCAGCAGCTTGGATACGGGATTCGTACAAGAGACCCAGTACTTC. As protein: CASSLDTGFVQETQYF.

This CDR3 reads CASSYSRGQGTEAFF. CDR3 DNA sequence: TGTGCCAGCAGTTACTCGAGGGGGCAGGGTACTGAAGCTTTCTTT. The chain joins TRBV6-5 to TRBJ1-1, with 7 bases lining up with TRBD1. The V and J ends lost 0 bases and 5 bases, in that order; junction bases with no gene match: 6. This CDR3 comprises 15 residues. Germline CDR1 reads MNHEY; CDR2 reads SVGAGI.